One sample yielded the 16 T cell receptor beta chains listed below, sequenced in a study of OX40 agonist ivuxolimab in advanced cancers. The method was immunoSEQ multiplex PCR; TCRdb's version includes in-frame clones alone and lacks a portion of them. The repertoire holds 20,000 to 25,000 clones, with approximately 86% as singletons. Sample: CD4+ or CD8+ T cells sorted from blood, taken in a trial of the OX40 agonist ivuxolimab. The receptor source for this set is an adult with an advanced solid tumor such as melanoma, head and neck, liver or kidney cancer.

The rearrangement joins TRBV13 to TRBJ1-1, with D perhaps matching TRBD1 (5 bases). Germline CDR1 and CDR2: PRHDT and FYEKMQ (reference sequence). The length of the CDR3 is 15 residues. V lost 2 bases and J lost 1, with 11 bases in between. The CDR3 DNA reads TGTGCCAGCAGCTTAAATGTTAGGGGGAACACTGAAGCTTTCTTT. Protein product: CASSLNVRGNTEAFF.

The chain joins TRBV5-1 to TRBJ1-5; no clear D gene. CDR3 length: 15 residues. Germline V gives CDR1 SGHRS, CDR2 YFSETQ. The germline V and J ends were trimmed by 0 bases and 0 bases, with 7 bases remaining between them. In DNA form, the CDR3 reads TGCGCCAGCAGCTTGGCCGGCAATAGCAATCAGCCCCAGCATTTT. It codes for CASSLAGNSNQPQHF. The full variable domain, its missing parts supplied by reference TRBV5-1 and TRBJ1-5, is KAGVTQTPRYLIKTRGQQVTLSCSPISGHRSVSWYQQTPGQGLQFLFEYFSETQRNKGNFPGRFSGRQFSNSRSEMNVSTLELGDSALYLCASSLAGNSNQPQHFGDGTRLSIL.

The V gene is TRBV4-3, the J gene TRBJ2-3, with 7 bases matching TRBD1. The V gene's germline CDR1 is LGHNA and CDR2 YSLEER. The CDR3 extends over 15 amino acids. With V trimmed by 5 bases and J by 4 bases, 9 bases remained unmatched. The CDR3: CASSGRDSWADTQYF. In DNA, the CDR3 is TGCGCCAGCAGCGGCCGGGACAGTTGGGCAGATACGCAGTATTTT.

The chain joins TRBV2 to TRBJ1-1; D is possibly TRBD1 (5 bases). Germline CDR1 and CDR2: SNHLY and FYNNEI. The CDR3 is made up of 15 amino acids. Trimming cost V 6 bases and J 4 bases, with 18 bases left between them. The CDR3 DNA reads TGTGCCAGCAGGGAGGACGGGTCGGGACCCACTGAAGCTTTCTTT. Translated, it gives CASREDGSGPTEAFF.

The chain uses TRBV27 and TRBJ2-1; 8 bases are a match to TRBD2. Germline V CDR1 and CDR2: MNHEY, SMNVEV (reference sequence). The CDR3 has 16 amino acids. V shed 4 bases and J 7 bases; nucleotides not matched to a gene: 12. In nucleotides, the CDR3 is TGTGCCAGCAGTTCTGGAGCGGGGGCTGGTCGGAATGAGCAGTTCTTC. Translating it yields CASSSGAGAGRNEQFF.

This sequence joins TRBV9 and TRBJ2-1; D remains ambiguous. CDR1 is SGDLS and CDR2 is YYNGEE in the germline V gene. Trimming pared 7 bases from V and 4 bases from J, leaving 3 bases between. The CDR3 covers 10 residues. The CDR3 sequence is CASPYNEQFF. CDR3 DNA sequence: TGTGCCAGCCCGTACAATGAGCAGTTCTTC.

By frequency in the sample, this clone is medium-sized (0.01 to 0.1%). The V call is TRBV27, the J call TRBJ1-2, with 10 bases aligning to TRBD1. V shed 10 bases, J shed 6 bases, and the junction held 2 bases outside the gene matches. Germline V gives CDR1 MNHEY, CDR2 SMNVEV (reference sequence). The CDR3 contains 11 residues. DNA of the CDR3: TGTGCCACTGGGACAGGGGATGGCTACACCTTC. Protein sequence: CATGTGDGYTF.

This clone was detected once. This chain connects TRBV28 to TRBJ2-1; TRBD1 aligns across 7 bases. Trimming cost V 4 bases and J 6 bases; bases outside gene matches: 9. The length of the CDR3 is 15 residues. Germline V gives CDR1 MDHEN, CDR2 SYDVKM. CDR3 region: CASSSLGTEGNEQFF. The CDR3 DNA sequence: TGTGCCAGCAGTTCCCTTGGGACAGAAGGCAATGAGCAGTTCTTC.

The chain is built from TRBV19 and TRBJ1-2; D may be TRBD1 (5 bases). Germline V CDR1 and CDR2: LNHDA, SQIVND (reference sequence). The CDR3 length is 18 residues. The V end lost 4 bases, the J end lost 7 bases, and 28 bases lay between the germline ends. The CDR3 reads CASSTIASRWQGPSGYTF. DNA for the CDR3: TGTGCCAGTAGTACAATTGCCTCAAGGTGGCAGGGCCCCAGTGGCTACACCTTC.

The V and J genes are TRBV6-5 and TRBJ2-1; 10 bases are shared with TRBD1. CDR1 is MNHEY and CDR2 is SVGAGI in the germline V gene. V trimming: 5 bases; J trimming: 5 bases; junction bases outside the gene matches: 6. CDR3 size: 15 residues. CDR3 bases: TGTGCCAGCAGTCAACGGGACAGGGGCCACAATGAGCAGTTCTTC. This sequence encodes CASSQRDRGHNEQFF.

The rearrangement links TRBV9 to TRBJ2-7; 8 bases match TRBD1. The length of the CDR3 is 15 residues. The germline V gene encodes CDR1 SGDLS and CDR2 YYNGEE. Trimming cost V 0 bases and J 2 bases; bases outside gene matches: 4. The CDR3 nucleotides read TGTGCCAGCAGCGTAGGGGGACAGGCGACCTACGAGCAGTACTTC. Its translation: CASSVGGQATYEQYF.

In this sample, this clone turned up a few times. Written as DNA, the CDR3 is TGTGCCAGCAGCCCTACGACAGGGAACAATGAGCAGTTCTTC. Protein sequence: CASSPTTGNNEQFF. V is TRBV27 and J is TRBJ2-1; 7 bases map to TRBD1. CDR3 size: 14 residues. Germline assignment: CDR1 MNHEY and CDR2 SMNVEV (reference sequence). Trimming cost V 6 bases and J 5 bases; bases outside gene matches: 7.

This chain connects TRBV2 to TRBJ1-1; possibly TRBD1 for D (6 bases). CDR3 length equals 15 residues. The germline V gene encodes CDR1 SNHLY and CDR2 FYNNEI. Trimming took off 3 bases at V and 3 bases at J, with 14 bases between the two ends. The CDR3 bases are TGTGCCAGCAGTGATCTTCGGGGGCAGGACACTGAAGCTTTCTTT. As protein: CASSDLRGQDTEAFF.

The V gene is TRBV2, the J gene TRBJ2-5, with D possibly called TRBD1 or TRBD2 (5 bases each). Per the germline V gene, CDR1 is SNHLY and CDR2 is FYNNEI. The CDR3 has 10 residues. The V end lost 7 bases, the J end lost 7 bases, and 7 bases lay between the germline ends. CDR3 sequence reads: CASMGVTQYF. CDR3 nucleotides: TGTGCCAGCATGGGGGTGACCCAGTACTTC.

The V call is TRBV7-9, the J call TRBJ1-2; D unresolved. The V gene lost 4 bases and the J gene lost 3 bases, with 9 bases spanning the gap. The CDR3 is 13 amino acids. Germline V lookup: CDR1 SEHNR, CDR2 FQNEAQ (reference sequence). The CDR3 protein is CASSSPLDYGYTF. DNA for the CDR3: TGTGCCAGCAGCTCCCCCTTAGACTATGGCTACACCTTC.

This rearrangement joins TRBV9 to TRBJ2-5; a weak D match, TRBD2 (5 bases). The CDR3 consists of 16 residues. V lost 3 bases and J lost 0, with 15 bases in between. The germline CDR1 and CDR2 sequences are SGDLS and YYNGEE. The CDR3 bases are TGTGCCAGCAGCGCCATATCCACGGAGGACCAAGAGACCCAGTACTTC. Its protein product is CASSAISTEDQETQYF.